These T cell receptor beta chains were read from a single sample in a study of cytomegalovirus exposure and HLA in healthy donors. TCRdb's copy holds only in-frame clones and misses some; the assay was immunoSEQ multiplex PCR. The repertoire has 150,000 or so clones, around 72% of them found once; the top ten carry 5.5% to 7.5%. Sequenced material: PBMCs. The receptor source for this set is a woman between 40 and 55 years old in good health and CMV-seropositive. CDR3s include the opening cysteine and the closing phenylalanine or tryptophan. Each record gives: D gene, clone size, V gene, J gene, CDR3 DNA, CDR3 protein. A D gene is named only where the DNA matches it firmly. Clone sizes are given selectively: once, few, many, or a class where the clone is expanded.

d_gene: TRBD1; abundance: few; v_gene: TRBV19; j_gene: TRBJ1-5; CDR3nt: TGTGCCAGTAGCCAAACAGGGGTCCAGACGACCTATCAGCCCCAGCATTTT; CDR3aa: CASSQTGVQTTYQPQHF
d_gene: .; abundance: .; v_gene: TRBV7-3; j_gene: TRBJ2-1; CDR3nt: TGTGCCAGCAGCCAACCAGGGTATGAGCAGTTCTTC; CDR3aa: CASSQPGYEQFF
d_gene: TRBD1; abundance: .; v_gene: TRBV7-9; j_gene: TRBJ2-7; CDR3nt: TGTGCCAGCACTGCCGGGACAGCTCTCGGCGAGCAGTACTTC; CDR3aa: CASTAGTALGEQYF
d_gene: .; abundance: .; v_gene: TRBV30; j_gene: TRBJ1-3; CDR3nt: TGTGCCTGGAGCGGGGGTAACTCTGGAAACACCATATATTTT; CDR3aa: CAWSGGNSGNTIYF
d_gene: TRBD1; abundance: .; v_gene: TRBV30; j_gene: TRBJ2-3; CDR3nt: TGTGCCTGGAGTACAGGGGACGATTCAGATACGCAGTATTTT; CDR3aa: CAWSTGDDSDTQYF
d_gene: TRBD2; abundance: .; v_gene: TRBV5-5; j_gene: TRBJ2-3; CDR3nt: TGTGCCAGCAACTTAGAACTAGCGGGGGGCACAGATACGCAGTATTTT; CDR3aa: CASNLELAGGTDTQYF
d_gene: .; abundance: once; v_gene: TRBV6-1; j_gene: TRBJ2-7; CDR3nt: TGTGCCAGCAGTGAACAGGGCGGCTACGAGCAGTACTTC; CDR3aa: CASSEQGGYEQYF
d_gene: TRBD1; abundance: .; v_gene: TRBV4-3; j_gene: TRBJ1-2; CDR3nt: TGCGCCAGCAGCCGAGACAGGGTCGGAGAGGGCTACACCTTC; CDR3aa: CASSRDRVGEGYTF
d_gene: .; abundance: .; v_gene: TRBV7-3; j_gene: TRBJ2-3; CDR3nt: TGTGCCAGCAGCTTCGGACAGTTAGATACGCAGTATTTT; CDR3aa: CASSFGQLDTQYF
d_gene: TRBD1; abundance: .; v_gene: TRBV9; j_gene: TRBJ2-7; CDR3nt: TGTGCCAGCAGCGTAGCTGCCGGGACAGGCCAGTCGGGGCAGTACTTC; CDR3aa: CASSVAAGTGQSGQYF
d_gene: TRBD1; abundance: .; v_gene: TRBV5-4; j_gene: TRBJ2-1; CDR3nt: TGTGCCAGCAGCTACCCGGGACAGGGCCGTGAGGGGCAGTTCTTC; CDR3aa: CASSYPGQGREGQFF
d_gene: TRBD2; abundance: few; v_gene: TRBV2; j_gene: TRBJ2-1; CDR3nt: TGTGCCAGCAGATGGCGGGGGGGCTTCGATGAGCAGTTCTTC; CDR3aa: CASRWRGGFDEQFF
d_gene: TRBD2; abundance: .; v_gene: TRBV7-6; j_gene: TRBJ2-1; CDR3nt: TGTGCCAGCAGCTTAGAGGCGGGGGGACGCAATGAGCAGTTCTTC; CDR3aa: CASSLEAGGRNEQFF
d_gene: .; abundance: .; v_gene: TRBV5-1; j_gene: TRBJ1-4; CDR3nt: TGCGCCAGCAGCGAGACAGGCACCATTGAAAAACTGTTTTTT; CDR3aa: CASSETGTIEKLFF
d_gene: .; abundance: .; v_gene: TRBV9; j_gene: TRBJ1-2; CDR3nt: TGTGCCAGCAGCACTCCTCCGGCGGGGGGCTACACCTTC; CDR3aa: CASSTPPAGGYTF
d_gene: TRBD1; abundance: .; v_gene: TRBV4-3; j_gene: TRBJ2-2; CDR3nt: TGCGCCAGCAGCCAAGAGCTCACCGGACAGGGAGTGACCGGGGAGCTGTTTTTT; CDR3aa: CASSQELTGQGVTGELFF
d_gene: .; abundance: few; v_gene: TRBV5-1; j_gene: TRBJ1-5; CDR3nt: TGCGCCAGCAGCTTGGTGGGGGGTACGCCGCAGCCCCAGCATTTT; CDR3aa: CASSLVGGTPQPQHF
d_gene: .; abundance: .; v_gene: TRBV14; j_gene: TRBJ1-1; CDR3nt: TGTGCCAGCAGCCAAGAGGTCCGGGGTTGGGGATCTGAAGCTTTCTTT; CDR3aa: CASSQEVRGWGSEAFF
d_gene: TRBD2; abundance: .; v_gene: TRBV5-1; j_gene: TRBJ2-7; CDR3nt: TGCGCCAGCAGCTTGGGGGGAGGGATGTACGAGCAGTACTTC; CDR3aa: CASSLGGGMYEQYF
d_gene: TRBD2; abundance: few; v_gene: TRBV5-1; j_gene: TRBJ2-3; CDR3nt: TGCGCCAGCAGCTTGGCTAGCGGGGGGCCTAGGACAGATACGCAGTATTTT; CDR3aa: CASSLASGGPRTDTQYF
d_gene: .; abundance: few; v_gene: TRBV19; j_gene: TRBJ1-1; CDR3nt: TGTGCCAGTAGAGCGAAAATGAACACTGAAGCTTTCTTT; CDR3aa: CASRAKMNTEAFF
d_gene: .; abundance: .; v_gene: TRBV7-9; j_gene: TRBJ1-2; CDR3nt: TGTGCCAGCAGCCGCGCAAATGGTGCCACTAACTATGGCTACACCTTC; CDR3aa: CASSRANGATNYGYTF
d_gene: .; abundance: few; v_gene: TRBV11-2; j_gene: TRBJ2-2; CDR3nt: TGTGCCAGCAGCTTAATGACTGGGAACACCGGGGAGCTGTTTTTT; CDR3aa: CASSLMTGNTGELFF
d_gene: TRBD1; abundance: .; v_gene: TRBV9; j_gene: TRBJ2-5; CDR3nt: TGTGCCAGCAGCCGACCCGGGACAGCGAAAGAGACCCAGTACTTC; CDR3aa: CASSRPGTAKETQYF
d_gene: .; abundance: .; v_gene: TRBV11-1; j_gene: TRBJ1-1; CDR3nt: TGTGCCAGCAGCTTAGTACAGAACACTGAAGCTTTCTTT; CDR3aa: CASSLVQNTEAFF
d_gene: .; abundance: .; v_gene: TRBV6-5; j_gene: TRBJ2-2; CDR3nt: TGTGCCGCCTCCCGAGGCCCCGGGGAGCTGTTTTTT; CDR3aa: CAASRGPGELFF
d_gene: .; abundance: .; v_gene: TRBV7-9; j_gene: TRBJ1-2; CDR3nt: TGTGCCAGCAGCTTTTGGGGCAACTATGGCTACACCTTC; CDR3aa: CASSFWGNYGYTF
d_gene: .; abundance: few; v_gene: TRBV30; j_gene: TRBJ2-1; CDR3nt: TGTGCCTGGAGTCGGGCAGGGAGGCATGAGCAGTTCTTC; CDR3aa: CAWSRAGRHEQFF
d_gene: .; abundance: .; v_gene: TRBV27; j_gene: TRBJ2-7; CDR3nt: TGTGCCAGCAGTTTTCAGGCAGCTTCCTACGAGCAGTACTTC; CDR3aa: CASSFQAASYEQYF
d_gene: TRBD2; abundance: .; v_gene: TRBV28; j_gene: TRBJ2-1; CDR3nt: TGTGCCAGCAGGGTCCTAGCGGGGGGGAATGAGCAGTTCTTC; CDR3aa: CASRVLAGGNEQFF
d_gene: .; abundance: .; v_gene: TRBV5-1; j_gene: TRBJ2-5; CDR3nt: TGCGCCAGCAGCCCCGGCCGGGGAGTACCTCAAGAGACCCAGTACTTC; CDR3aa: CASSPGRGVPQETQYF
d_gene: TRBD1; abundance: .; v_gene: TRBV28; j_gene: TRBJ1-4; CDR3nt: TGTGCCAGCAGGGGACAGGGGACGGAAAAACTGTTTTTT; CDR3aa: CASRGQGTEKLFF
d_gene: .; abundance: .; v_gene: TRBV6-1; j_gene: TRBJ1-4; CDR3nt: TGTGCCAGCAGTGAAGCGATGGGCAGGAAGGAAAAACTGTTTTTT; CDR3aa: CASSEAMGRKEKLFF
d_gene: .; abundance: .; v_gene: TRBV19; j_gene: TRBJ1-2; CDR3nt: TGTGCCAGTAGTATTACTAGCAGTATGGGAGGCTACACCTTC; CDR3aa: CASSITSSMGGYTF
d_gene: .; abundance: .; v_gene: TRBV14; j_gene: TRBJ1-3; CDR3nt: TGTGCCAGCAGCCAGATGAACAGGGGAAACACCATATATTTT; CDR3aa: CASSQMNRGNTIYF
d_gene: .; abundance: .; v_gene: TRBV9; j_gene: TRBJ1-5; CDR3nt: TGTGCCAGCAGCCCCGGCGGGGGCGAGGATCAGCCCCAGCATTTT; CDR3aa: CASSPGGGEDQPQHF
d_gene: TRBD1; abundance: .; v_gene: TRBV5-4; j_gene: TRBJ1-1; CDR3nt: TGTGCCAGCAGCTTGGAAGGGACAGGGATCTCTGAAGCTTTCTTT; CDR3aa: CASSLEGTGISEAFF
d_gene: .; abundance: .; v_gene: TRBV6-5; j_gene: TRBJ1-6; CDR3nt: TGTGCCAGCAGTCCCGGGCCCGCAGGGTCACCCCTCCACTTT; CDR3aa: CASSPGPAGSPLHF
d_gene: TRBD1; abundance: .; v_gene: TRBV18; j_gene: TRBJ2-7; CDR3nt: TGTGCCAGCTCACCGGGACAGGCGAGGAGCTCCTACGAGCAGTACTTC; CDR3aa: CASSPGQARSSYEQYF
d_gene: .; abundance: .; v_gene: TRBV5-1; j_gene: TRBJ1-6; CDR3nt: TGCGCCAGCAGCTTGGAAACAGGTCGAGGTTCACCCCTCCACTTT; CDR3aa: CASSLETGRGSPLHF
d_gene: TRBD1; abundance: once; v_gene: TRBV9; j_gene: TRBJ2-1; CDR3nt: TGTGCCAGCAGCTCCCGGACAGGGTTGCATGAGCAGTTCTTC; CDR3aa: CASSSRTGLHEQFF
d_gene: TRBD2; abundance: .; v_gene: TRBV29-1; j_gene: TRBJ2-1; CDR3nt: TGCAGCGTCTCATCGGGGGGGCACAATGAGCAGTTCTTC; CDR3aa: CSVSSGGHNEQFF